This note documents a single TCR beta chain sequence. Its antigen is as yet unknown. These patients, aged 18 to 65, had recently diagnosed hyperthyroidism lasting under 2 months. Investigators excluded patients with uncontrolled infection, other autoimmune disease, pregnancy or lactation. This record belongs to a study of T cells in Graves' hyperthyroidism and ophthalmopathy. Whole-study context: Peripheral blood was acquired at first diagnosis, ahead of any therapy whatsoever. Study-wide findings and caveats: A median 6.5 months before onset, the model predicted ophthalmopathy.

This CDR3 spans 10 amino acids. V trimming: 10 bases; J trimming: 12 bases; junction bases outside the gene matches: 6. Germline loops: CDR1 ENHRY, CDR2 SYGVKD. What was amplified from RNA transcripts were TCR beta CDR3 regions. The study used the HTBI primer set for a first-round RT-PCR of the TCR CDR3. A single record per CDR3 protein comes from TCRdb applying MiXCR to the multiplex PCR reads. The sample includes around 33,000 distinct CDR3 sequences, about 49% seen only once; the top ten take roughly 6.2%. J is TRBJ2-7 and V is TRBV10-3; 10 nucleotides line up with TRBD2. Input material: blood. The clonotype comes from a woman aged 50 to 60 with Graves' hyperthyroidism that later progressed to Graves' ophthalmopathy. The CDR3 DNA is TGTGCCACCAGCGGGAGGGCCCTGTACTTC. Protein sequence: CATSGRALYF.